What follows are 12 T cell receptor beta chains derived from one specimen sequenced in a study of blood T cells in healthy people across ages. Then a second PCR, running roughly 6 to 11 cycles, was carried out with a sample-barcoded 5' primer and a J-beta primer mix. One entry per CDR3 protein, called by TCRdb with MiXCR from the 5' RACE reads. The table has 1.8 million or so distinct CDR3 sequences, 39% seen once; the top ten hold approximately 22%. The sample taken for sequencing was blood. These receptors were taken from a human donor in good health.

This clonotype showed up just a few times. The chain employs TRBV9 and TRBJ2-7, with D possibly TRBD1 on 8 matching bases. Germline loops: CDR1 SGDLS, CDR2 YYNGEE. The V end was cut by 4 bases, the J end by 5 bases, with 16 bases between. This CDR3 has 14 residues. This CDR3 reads CASSLQGGSDEQYF. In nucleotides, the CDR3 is TGTGCCAGCAGCTTACAGGGGGGGTCAGACGAGCAGTACTTC.

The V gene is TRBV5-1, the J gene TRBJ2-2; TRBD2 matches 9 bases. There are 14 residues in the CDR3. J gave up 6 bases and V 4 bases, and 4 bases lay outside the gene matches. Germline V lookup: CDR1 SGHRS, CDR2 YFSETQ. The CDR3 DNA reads TGCGCCAGCAGCCCTAGCGGGGTCGCCGGGGAGCTGTTTTTT. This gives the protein CASSPSGVAGELFF. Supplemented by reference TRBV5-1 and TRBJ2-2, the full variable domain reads KAGVTQTPRYLIKTRGQQVTLSCSPISGHRSVSWYQQTPGQGLQFLFEYFSETQRNKGNFPGRFSGRQFSNSRSEMNVSTLELGDSALYLCASSPSGVAGELFFGEGSRLTVL.

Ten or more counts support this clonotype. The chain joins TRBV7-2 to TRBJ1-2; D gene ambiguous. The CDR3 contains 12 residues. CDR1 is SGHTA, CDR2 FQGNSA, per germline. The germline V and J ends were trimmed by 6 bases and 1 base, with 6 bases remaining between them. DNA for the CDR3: TGTGCCAGCAGTACAGTTAACTATGGCTACACCTTC. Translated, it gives CASSTVNYGYTF.

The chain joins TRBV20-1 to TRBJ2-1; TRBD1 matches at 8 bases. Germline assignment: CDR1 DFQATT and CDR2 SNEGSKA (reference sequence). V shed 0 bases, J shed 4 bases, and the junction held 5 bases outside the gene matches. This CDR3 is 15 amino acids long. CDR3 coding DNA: TGCAGTGCTAGAGACCAGGGGGCCATTTACAATGAGCAGTTCTTC. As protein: CSARDQGAIYNEQFF.

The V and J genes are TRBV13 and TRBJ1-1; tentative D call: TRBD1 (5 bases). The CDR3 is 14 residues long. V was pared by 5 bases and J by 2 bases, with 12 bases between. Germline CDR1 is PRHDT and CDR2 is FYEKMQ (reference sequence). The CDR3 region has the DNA TGTGCCAGCAGCGTTAGGGGTACCAACACTGAAGCTTTCTTT. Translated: CASSVRGTNTEAFF.

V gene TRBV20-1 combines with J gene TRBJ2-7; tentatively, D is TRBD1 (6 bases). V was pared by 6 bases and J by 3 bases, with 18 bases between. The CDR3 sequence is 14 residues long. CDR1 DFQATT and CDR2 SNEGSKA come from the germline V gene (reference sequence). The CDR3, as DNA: TGCAGTGCCCACTCCAGGGGACGAAGCTACGAGCAGTACTTC. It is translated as CSAHSRGRSYEQYF.

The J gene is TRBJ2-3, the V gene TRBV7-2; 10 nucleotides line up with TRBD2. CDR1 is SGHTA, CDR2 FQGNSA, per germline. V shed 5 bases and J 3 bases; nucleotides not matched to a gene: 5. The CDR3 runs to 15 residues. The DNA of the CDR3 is TGTGCCAGCAGCATACTAGCGGGGAGAACAGATACGCAGTATTTT. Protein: CASSILAGRTDTQYF.

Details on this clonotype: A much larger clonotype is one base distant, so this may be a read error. This chain's CDR3 is CASSTHGLEEETQFF. DNA for the CDR3: TGCGCCAGCAGCACTCACGGACTAGAGGAGGAGACCCAGTTCTTC. V and J are TRBV4-3 and TRBJ2-1; 7 nucleotides agree with TRBD2. The germline V gene encodes CDR1 LGHNA and CDR2 YSLEER. Unmatched junction bases numbered 17, after V lost 5 bases and J lost 13 bases. There are 15 residues in the CDR3.

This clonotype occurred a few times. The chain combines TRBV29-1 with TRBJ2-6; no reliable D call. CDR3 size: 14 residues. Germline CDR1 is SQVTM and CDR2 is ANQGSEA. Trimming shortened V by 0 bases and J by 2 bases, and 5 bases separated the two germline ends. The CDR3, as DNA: TGCAGCGTTGAAGATCGGGCTGGGGCCAACGTCCTGACTTTC. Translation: CSVEDRAGANVLTF.

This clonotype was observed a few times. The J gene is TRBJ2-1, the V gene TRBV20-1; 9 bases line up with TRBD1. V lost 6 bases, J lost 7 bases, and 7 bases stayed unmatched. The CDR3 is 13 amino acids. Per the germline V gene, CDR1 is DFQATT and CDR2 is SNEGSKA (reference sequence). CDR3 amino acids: CSAIRDRANEQFF. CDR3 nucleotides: TGCAGTGCAATCCGGGACAGGGCGAATGAGCAGTTCTTC.

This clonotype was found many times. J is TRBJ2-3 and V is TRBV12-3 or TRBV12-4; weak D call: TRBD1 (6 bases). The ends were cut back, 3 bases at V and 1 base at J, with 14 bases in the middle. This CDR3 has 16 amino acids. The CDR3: CASSFVGAGGTDTQYF. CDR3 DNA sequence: TGTGCCAGCAGTTTCGTGGGGGCTGGCGGCACAGATACGCAGTATTTT.

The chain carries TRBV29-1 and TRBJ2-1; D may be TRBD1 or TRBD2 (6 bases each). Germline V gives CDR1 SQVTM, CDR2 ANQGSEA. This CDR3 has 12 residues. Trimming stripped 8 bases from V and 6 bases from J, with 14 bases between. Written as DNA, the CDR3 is TGCAGCTCATTAGGAGGGGGCAATGAGCAGTTCTTC. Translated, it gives CSSLGGGNEQFF.